One and the same sample provided the 6 T cell receptor beta chains below, sequenced in a study of molecular identifiers for immune sequencing clone quantification. TCRdb re-called the PCR reads with MiXCR, one entry per CDR3 protein. The sample contains 40,000 to 65,000 distinct CDR3 sequences, around 34% of which appear only once. The sample comprised naive CD8+ T cells from blood, with Jurkat cell RNA spiked in. Specified subset: FACS-sorted CD8+CD4-CCR7+CD45RA+ naive T cells. Receptors originate from a human donor in good health. Some libraries in this study had Jurkat cell RNA spiked in.

The table lists this clonotype with a few counts. The V call is TRBV6-5, the J call TRBJ2-7; TRBD2 might be the D (5 bases). V gave up 6 bases and J gave up 6 bases, with 15 bases separating them. The length of the CDR3 is 13 residues. Germline V CDR1 and CDR2: MNHEY, SVGAGI. CDR3 sequence reads: CASRQKFGGEQYF. The DNA of the CDR3 is TGTGCCAGCAGACAAAAGTTTGGAGGCGAGCAGTACTTC.

As concerns this clonotype: Germline is not matched at one junction end, which may reflect a read error. The chain recombines TRBV7-2 with TRBJ2-1; D is unresolved. Germline CDR1 SGHTA, CDR2 FQGNSA. The CDR3 is 11 residues long. CDR3 nucleotide sequence: TGTGCCAGCAGCATGTACAATGAGCAGCTCTTC. The encoded protein is CASSMYNEQLF. Based on the CDR3 plus reference TRBV7-2 and TRBJ2-1, the full variable domain is GAGVSQSPSNKVTEKGKDVELRCDPISGHTALYWYRQSLGQGLEFLIYFQGNSAPDKSGLPSDRFSAERTGGSVSTLTIQRTQQEDSAVYLCASSMYNEQLFGPGTRLTVL.

In its sample, this clonotype was seen many times. The chain employs TRBV6-5 and TRBJ2-3; TRBD2 is a possible D gene (5 bases). Trimming took off 7 bases at V and 5 bases at J, with 7 bases between the two ends. Germline CDR1 and CDR2: MNHEY and SVGAGI. The CDR3 is 11 residues long. The CDR3 DNA reads TGTGCCAGCATTGCGGGAGATACGCAGTATTTT. As protein: CASIAGDTQYF.

This clonotype was seen a handful of times. This chain links TRBV28 with TRBJ1-5, with D unclear. CDR3 length: 17 amino acids. Germline V gene sequence: CDR1 MDHEN, CDR2 SYDVKM. Trimming stripped 6 bases from V and 0 bases from J, with 18 bases between. CDR3 amino acids: CASRAAGELYSNQPQHF. The CDR3 nucleotides read TGTGCCAGCAGGGCCGCTGGAGAGCTTTATAGCAATCAGCCCCAGCATTTT. The whole variable domain, remainder taken from reference TRBV28 and TRBJ1-5, is DVKVTQSSRYLVKRTGEKVFLECVQDMDHENMFWYRQDPGLGLRLIYFSYDVKMKEKGDIPEGYSVSREKKERFSLILESASTNQTSMYLCASRAAGELYSNQPQHFGDGTRLSIL.

V and J are TRBV5-1 and TRBJ2-3; D is possibly TRBD1 (5 bases). V was pared by 5 bases and J by 2 bases, with 9 bases between. The CDR3 extends over 13 amino acids. Germline V gene lookup returns CDR1 SGHRS and CDR2 YFSETQ. For the CDR3, the DNA is TGCGCCAGCAGGACAGATTCCACAGATACGCAGTATTTT. This encodes CASRTDSTDTQYF.

This clonotype was detected ten times or more. The chain couples TRBV2 to TRBJ2-3, with unresolved D. CDR3 length: 15 amino acids. CDR1 is SNHLY and CDR2 is FYNNEI in the germline V gene. The germline V and J ends were trimmed by 9 bases and 2 bases, with 18 bases remaining between them. This CDR3 reads CASKRTSQYTDTQYF. The CDR3 nucleotides read TGTGCCAGTAAACGGACCTCCCAATACACAGATACGCAGTATTTT.